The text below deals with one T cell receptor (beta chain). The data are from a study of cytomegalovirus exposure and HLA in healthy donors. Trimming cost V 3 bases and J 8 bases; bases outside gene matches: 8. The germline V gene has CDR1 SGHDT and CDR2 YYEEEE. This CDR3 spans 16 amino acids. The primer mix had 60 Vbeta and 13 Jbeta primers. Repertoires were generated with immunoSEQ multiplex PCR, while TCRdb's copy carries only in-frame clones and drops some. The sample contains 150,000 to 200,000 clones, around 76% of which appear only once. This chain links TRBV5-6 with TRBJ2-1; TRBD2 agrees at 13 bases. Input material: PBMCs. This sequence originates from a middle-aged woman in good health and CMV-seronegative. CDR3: CASSSWTSGSVHEQFF. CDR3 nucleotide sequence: TGTGCCAGCAGCTCCTGGACTAGCGGGAGCGTCCATGAGCAGTTCTTC. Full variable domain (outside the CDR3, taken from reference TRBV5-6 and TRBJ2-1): DAGVTQSPTHLIKTRGQQVTLRCSPKSGHDTVSWYQQALGQGPQFIFQYYEEEERQRGNFPDRFSGHQFPNYSSELNVNALLLGDSALYLCASSSWTSGSVHEQFFGPGTRLTVL.